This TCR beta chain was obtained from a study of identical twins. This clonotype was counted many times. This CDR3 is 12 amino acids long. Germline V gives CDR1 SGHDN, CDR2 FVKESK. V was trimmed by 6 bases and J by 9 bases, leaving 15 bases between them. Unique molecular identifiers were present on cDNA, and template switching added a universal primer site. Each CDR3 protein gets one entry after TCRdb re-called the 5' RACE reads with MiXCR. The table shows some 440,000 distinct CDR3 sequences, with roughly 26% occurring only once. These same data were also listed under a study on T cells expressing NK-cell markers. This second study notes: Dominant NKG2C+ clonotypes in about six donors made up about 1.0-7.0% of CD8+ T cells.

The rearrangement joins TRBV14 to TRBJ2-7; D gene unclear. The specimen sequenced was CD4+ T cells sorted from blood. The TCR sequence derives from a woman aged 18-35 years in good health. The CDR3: CASSNTVGRQYF. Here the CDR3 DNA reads TGTGCCAGCAGTAACACAGTGGGTCGGCAGTACTTC.